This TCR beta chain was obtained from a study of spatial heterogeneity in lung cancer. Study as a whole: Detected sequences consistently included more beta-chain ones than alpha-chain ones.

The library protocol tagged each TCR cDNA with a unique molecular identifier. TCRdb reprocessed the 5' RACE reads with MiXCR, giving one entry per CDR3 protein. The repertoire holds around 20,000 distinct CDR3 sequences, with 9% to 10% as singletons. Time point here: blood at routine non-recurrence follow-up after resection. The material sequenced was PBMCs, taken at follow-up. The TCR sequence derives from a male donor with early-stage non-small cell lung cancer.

The CDR3 loop reads CAIRDGTGNTGELFF. The CDR3 region has the DNA TGTGCCATCAGGGACGGGACAGGGAACACCGGGGAGCTGTTTTTT. The chain joins TRBV10-3 to TRBJ2-2; 8 bases align to TRBD1. V lost 6 bases to trimming and J lost 1 base; unmatched junction nucleotides: 4. Germline CDR1 and CDR2: ENHRY and SYGVKD. This CDR3 has 15 amino acids.